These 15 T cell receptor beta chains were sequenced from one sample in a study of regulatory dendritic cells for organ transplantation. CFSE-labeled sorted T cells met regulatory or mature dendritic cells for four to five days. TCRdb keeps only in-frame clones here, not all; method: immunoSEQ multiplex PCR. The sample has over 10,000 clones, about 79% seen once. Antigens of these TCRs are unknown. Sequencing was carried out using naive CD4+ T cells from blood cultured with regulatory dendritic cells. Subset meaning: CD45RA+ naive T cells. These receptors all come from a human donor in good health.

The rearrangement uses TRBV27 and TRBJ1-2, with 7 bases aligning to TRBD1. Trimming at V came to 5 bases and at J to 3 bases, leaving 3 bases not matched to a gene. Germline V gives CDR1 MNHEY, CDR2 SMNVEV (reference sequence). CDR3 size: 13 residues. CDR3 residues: CASSRQGYYGYTF. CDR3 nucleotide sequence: TGTGCCAGCAGTAGACAGGGATACTATGGCTACACCTTC.

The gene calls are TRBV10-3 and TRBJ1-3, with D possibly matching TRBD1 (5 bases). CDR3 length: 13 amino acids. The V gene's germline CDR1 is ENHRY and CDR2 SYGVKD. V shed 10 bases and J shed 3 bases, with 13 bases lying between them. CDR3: CATWGGIGNTIYF. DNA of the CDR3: TGTGCCACCTGGGGGGGTATTGGAAACACCATATATTTT.

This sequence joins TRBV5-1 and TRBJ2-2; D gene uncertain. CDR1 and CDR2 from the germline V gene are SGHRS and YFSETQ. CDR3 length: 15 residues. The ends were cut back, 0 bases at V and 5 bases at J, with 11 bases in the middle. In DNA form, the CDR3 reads TGCGCCAGCAGCTTGGCCGAGACAAGTACCGGGGAGCTGTTTTTT. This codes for CASSLAETSTGELFF.

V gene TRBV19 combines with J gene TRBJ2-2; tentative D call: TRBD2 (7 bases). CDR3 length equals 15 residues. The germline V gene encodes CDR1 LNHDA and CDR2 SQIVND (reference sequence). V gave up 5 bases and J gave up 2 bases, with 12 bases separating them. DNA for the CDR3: TGTGCCAGTAGTTCTTGGGGGGGCAACACCGGGGAGCTGTTTTTT. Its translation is CASSSWGGNTGELFF.

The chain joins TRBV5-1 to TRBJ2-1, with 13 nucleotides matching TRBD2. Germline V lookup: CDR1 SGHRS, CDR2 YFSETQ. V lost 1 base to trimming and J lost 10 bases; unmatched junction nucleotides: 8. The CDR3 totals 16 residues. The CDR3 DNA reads TGCGCCAGCAGCTTGTCCGGGACTAGCGGGGCTCAGGAGCAGTTCTTC. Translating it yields CASSLSGTSGAQEQFF.

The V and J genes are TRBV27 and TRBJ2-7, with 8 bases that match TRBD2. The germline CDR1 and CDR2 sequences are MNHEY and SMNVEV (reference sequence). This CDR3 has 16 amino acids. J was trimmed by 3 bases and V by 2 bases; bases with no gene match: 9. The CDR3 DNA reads TGTGCCAGCAGTTTAGGGGTCGGGGGGGCTGGCTACGAGCAGTACTTC. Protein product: CASSLGVGGAGYEQYF.

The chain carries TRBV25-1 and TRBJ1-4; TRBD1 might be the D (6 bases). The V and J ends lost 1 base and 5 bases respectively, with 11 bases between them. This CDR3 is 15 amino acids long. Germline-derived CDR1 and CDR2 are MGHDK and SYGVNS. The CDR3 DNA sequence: TGTGCCAGCAGTGAATGGAGGCAGGGGAATGAAAAACTGTTTTTT. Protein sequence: CASSEWRQGNEKLFF.

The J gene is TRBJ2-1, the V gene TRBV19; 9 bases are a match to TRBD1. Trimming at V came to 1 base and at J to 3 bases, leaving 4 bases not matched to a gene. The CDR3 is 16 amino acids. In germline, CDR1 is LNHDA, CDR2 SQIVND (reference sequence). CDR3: CASSIVTGGGYNEQFF. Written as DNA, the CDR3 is TGTGCCAGTAGTATAGTGACAGGGGGAGGCTACAATGAGCAGTTCTTC.

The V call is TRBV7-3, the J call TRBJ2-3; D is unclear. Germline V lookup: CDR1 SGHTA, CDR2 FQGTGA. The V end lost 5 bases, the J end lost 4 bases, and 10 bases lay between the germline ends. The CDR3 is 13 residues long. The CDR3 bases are TGTGCCAGCAGCGGTGTCCGGGCAGATACGCAGTATTTT. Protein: CASSGVRADTQYF. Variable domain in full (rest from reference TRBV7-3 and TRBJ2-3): GAGVSQTPSNKVTEKGKYVELRCDPISGHTALYWYRQSLGQGPEFLIYFQGTGAADDSGLPNDRFFAVRPEGSVSTLKIQRTERGDSAVYLCASSGVRADTQYFGPGTRLTVL.

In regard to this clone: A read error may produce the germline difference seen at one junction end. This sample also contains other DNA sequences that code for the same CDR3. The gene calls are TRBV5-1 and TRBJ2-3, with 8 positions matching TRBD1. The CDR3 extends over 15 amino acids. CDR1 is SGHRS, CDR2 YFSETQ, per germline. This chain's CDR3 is CASSYPEKRTGTQYF. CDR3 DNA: TGCGCCAGTAGCTATCCGGAAAAGCGGACAGGGACGCAGTATTTT.

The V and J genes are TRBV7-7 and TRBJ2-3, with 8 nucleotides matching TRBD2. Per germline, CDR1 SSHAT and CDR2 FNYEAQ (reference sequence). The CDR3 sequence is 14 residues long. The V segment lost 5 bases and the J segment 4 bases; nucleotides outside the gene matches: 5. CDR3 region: CASSLGRGADTQYF. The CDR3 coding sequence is TGTGCCAGCAGCCTCGGGAGGGGAGCAGATACGCAGTATTTT. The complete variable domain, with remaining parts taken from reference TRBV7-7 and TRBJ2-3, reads GAGVSQSPRYKVTKRGQDVTLRCDPISSHATLYWYQQALGQGPEFLTYFNYEAQPDKSGLPSDRFSAERPEGSISTLTIQRTEQRDSAMYRCASSLGRGADTQYFGPGTRLTVL.

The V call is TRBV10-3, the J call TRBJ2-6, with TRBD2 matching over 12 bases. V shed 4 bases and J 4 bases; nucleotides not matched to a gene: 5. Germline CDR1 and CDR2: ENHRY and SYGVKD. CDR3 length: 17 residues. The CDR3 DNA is TGTGCCATCAGTGCAGGACTAGCGGGGCTCGGGGCCAACGTCCTGACTTTC. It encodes CAISAGLAGLGANVLTF.

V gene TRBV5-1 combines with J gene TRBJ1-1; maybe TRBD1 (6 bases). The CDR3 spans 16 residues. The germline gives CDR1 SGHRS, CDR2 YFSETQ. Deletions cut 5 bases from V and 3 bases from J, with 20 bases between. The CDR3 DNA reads TGCGCCAGCAGGCTGCCTCGGGGGGCGGGGGACACTGAAGCTTTCTTT. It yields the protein CASRLPRGAGDTEAFF.

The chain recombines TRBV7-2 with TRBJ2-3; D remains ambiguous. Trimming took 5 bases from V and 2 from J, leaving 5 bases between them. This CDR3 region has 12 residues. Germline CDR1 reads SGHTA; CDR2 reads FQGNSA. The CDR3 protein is CASSLFTDTQYF. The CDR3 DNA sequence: TGTGCCAGCAGCCTGTTCACAGATACGCAGTATTTT.

CDR3 loop: CASSTDLAKNIQYF. The DNA of the CDR3 is TGTGCCAGTAGTACGGACTTAGCCAAAAACATTCAGTACTTC. This chain links TRBV19 with TRBJ2-4; D is perhaps TRBD2 (5 bases). CDR1 is LNHDA and CDR2 is SQIVND in the germline V gene (reference sequence). Trimming took off 4 bases at V and 0 bases at J, with 7 bases between the two ends. This CDR3 spans 14 amino acids. The entire variable domain, with the rest obtained from reference TRBV19 and TRBJ2-4, is as follows: DGGITQSPKYLFRKEGQNVTLSCEQNLNHDAMYWYRQDPGQGLRLIYYSQIVNDFQKGDIAEGYSVSREKKESFPLTVTSAQKNPTAFYLCASSTDLAKNIQYFGAGTRLSVL.